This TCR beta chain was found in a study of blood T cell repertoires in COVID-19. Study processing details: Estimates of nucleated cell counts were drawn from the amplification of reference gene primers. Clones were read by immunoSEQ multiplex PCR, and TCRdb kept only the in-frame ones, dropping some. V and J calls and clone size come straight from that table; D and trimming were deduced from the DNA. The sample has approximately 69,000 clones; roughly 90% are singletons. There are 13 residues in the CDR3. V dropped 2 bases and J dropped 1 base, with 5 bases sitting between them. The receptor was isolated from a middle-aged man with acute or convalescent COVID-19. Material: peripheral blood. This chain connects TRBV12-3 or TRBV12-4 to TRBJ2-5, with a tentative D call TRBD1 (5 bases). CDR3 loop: CASSLRGQETQYF. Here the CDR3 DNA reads TGTGCCAGCAGTTTAAGGGGCCAAGAGACCCAGTACTTC.